This TCR beta chain was recovered during a study of blood T cell repertoires in COVID-19. Background on the study: Italy, Spain and the United States were the sources of the convalescent and acute COVID-19 samples. T cells, B-cell-depleted T cells, or PBMCs supplied cDNA or gDNA.

CDR1 WNHNN and CDR2 SYGVQD come from the germline V gene (reference sequence). The CDR3 length is 16 residues. Trimming at V came to 2 bases and at J to 2 bases, leaving 4 bases not matched to a gene. The authors' processing: For nucleated cells, counts were estimated from reference gene primer amplification. TCRdb's table, derived via immunoSEQ multiplex PCR, lists solely in-frame clones and lacks some. V, J and clone size were drawn from that table, and D and trimming were deduced from the DNA. The sample lists just under 95,000 clones, under 90% occurring once. The V and J genes are TRBV10-1 and TRBJ2-3; 10 bases agree with TRBD2. Sequenced material: peripheral blood. The clonotype was recovered from a human donor in a cohort sampled during active COVID-19. In DNA form, the CDR3 reads TGCGCCAGCAGTGAGCACACTAGCGGGACCACAGATACGCAGTATTTT. Protein: CASSEHTSGTTDTQYF.